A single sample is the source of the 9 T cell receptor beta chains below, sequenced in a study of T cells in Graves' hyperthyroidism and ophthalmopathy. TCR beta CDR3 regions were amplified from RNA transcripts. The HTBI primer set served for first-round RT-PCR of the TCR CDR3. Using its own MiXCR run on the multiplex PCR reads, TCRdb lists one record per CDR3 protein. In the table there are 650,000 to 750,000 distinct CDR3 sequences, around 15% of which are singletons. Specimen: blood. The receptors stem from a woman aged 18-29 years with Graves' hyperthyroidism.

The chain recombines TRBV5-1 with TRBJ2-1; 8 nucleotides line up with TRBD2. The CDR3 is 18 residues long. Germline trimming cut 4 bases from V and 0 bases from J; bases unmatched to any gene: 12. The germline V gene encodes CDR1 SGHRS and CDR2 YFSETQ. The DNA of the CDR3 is TGCGCCAGCAGCCCCTCCGCGGGAGGCCCTTCCTCCTACAATGAGCAGTTCTTC. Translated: CASSPSAGGPSSYNEQFF.

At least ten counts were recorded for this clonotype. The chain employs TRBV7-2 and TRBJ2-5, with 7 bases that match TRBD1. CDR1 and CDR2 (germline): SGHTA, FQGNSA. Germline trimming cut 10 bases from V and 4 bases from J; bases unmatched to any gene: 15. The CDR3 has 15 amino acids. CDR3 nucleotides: TGTGCCATCCCGGATCAGGGGGTCGTCGGAGAGACCCAGTACTTC. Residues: CAIPDQGVVGETQYF.

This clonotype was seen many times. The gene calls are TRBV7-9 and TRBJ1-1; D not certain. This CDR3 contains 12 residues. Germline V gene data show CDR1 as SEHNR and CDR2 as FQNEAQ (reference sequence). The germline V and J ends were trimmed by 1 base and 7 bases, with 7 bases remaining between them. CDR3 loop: CASSLGPLEAFF. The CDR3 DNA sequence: TGTGCCAGCAGCTTAGGGCCACTTGAAGCTTTCTTT.

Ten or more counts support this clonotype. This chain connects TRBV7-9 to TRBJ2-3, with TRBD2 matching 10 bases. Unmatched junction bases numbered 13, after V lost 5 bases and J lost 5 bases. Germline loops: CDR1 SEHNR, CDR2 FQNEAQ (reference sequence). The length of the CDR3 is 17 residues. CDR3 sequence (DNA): TGTGCCAGCAGCCCGGGACTAGCGTACGCCGGGGGAGATACGCAGTATTTT. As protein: CASSPGLAYAGGDTQYF.

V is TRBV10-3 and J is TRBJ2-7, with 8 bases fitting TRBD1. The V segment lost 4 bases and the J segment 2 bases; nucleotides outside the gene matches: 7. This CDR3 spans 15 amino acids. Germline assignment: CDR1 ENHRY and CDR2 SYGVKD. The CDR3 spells CAISGTGSGTYEQYF. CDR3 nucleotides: TGTGCCATCAGTGGGACAGGGAGTGGAACCTACGAGCAGTACTTC.

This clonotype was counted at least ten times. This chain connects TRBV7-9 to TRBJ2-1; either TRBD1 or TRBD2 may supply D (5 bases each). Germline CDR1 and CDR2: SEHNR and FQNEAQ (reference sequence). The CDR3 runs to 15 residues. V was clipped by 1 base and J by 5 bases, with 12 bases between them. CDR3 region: CASSLGGVLDNEQFF. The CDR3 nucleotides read TGTGCCAGCAGCTTAGGAGGGGTTCTCGACAATGAGCAGTTCTTC.

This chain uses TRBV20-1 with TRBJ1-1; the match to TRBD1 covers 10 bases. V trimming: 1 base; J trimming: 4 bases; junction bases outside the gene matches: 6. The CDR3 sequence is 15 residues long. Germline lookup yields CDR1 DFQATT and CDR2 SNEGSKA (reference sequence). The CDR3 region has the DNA TGCAGTGCTAGAGCGATGGACAGGGGGAGCACTGAAGCTTTCTTT. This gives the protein CSARAMDRGSTEAFF.

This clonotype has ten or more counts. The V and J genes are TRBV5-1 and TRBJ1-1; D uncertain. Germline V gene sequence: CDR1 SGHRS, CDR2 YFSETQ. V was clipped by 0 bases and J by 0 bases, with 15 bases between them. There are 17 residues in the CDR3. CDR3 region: CASSLDVSWLMNTEAFF. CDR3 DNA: TGCGCCAGCAGCTTGGATGTCAGTTGGCTCATGAACACTGAAGCTTTCTTT.

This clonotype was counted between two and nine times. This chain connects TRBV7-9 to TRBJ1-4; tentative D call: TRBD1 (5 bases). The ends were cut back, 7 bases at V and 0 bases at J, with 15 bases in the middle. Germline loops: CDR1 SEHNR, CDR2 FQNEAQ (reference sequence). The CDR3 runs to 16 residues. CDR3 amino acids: CASTPGVLTTNEKLFF. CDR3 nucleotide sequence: TGTGCCAGCACCCCGGGGGTCCTCACAACTAATGAAAAACTGTTTTTT. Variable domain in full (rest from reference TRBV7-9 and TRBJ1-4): DTGVSQNPRHKITKRGQNVTFRCDPISEHNRLYWYRQTLGQGPEFLTYFQNEAQLEKSRLLSDRFSAERPKGSFSTLEIQRTEQGDSAMYLCASTPGVLTTNEKLFFGSGTQLSVL.